This passage covers 10 T cell receptor beta chains from one sample sequenced in a study of cytomegalovirus exposure and HLA in healthy donors. Researchers ran the PCR with 60 Vbeta and 13 Jbeta primers. Profiled with immunoSEQ multiplex PCR; TCRdb holds only in-frame clones, not every one. The sample lists 200,000 to 250,000 clones, around 70% occurring once. Sequenced sample: PBMCs. Receptor source: a man aged 40-50 years in good health and CMV-seropositive.

The chain couples TRBV5-1 to TRBJ2-1, with 9 bases aligning to TRBD1. V was pared by 4 bases and J by 2 bases, with 4 bases of the junction left unmatched. CDR1 is SGHRS and CDR2 is YFSETQ in the germline V gene. CDR3 size: 15 residues. The DNA of the CDR3 is TGCGCCAGCAGCCCCGGGACAGGGACCTACAATGAGCAGTTCTTC. It translates to CASSPGTGTYNEQFF. The full variable domain, with the rest looked up from reference TRBV5-1 and TRBJ2-1, is KAGVTQTPRYLIKTRGQQVTLSCSPISGHRSVSWYQQTPGQGLQFLFEYFSETQRNKGNFPGRFSGRQFSNSRSEMNVSTLELGDSALYLCASSPGTGTYNEQFFGPGTRLTVL.

This clone was counted once. The chain has TRBV7-8 and TRBJ2-1, with 10 nucleotides matching TRBD2. CDR3 length: 14 residues. Germline CDR1 reads SGHVS; CDR2 reads FQNEAQ. V was pared by 5 bases and J by 7 bases, with 5 bases of the junction left unmatched. The CDR3 DNA reads TGTGCCAGCAGCACACCTAGCGGGGGAAATGAGCAGTTCTTC. Its translation is CASSTPSGGNEQFF.

The chain uses TRBV19 and TRBJ1-2, with TRBD1 identical over 7 bases. The CDR3 has 12 amino acids. After removal of 6 bases from V and 4 bases from J, the junction contained 2 bases not matched to a gene. Germline V gene sequence: CDR1 LNHDA, CDR2 SQIVND (reference sequence). The CDR3 here is CASSGTVYGYTF. CDR3 nucleotides: TGTGCCAGTAGCGGGACAGTCTATGGCTACACCTTC.

The chain uses TRBV29-1 and TRBJ1-2; D call uncertain. V was shortened by 5 bases and J by 2 bases, with 12 bases between the two germline ends. Per the germline V gene, CDR1 is SQVTM and CDR2 is ANQGSEA. There are 13 residues in the CDR3. The CDR3 DNA is TGCAGCGTTCTTAACGAGGGAAACTATGGCTACACCTTC. Translation gives CSVLNEGNYGYTF.

This CDR3 is CATSRGGVQETQYF. DNA of the CDR3: TGTGCCACCAGCAGAGGGGGGGTCCAAGAGACCCAGTACTTC. The chain carries TRBV15 and TRBJ2-5, with a weak D call TRBD2 (6 bases). The CDR3 runs 14 residues. Germline V gene data show CDR1 as LNHNV and CDR2 as YYDKDF (reference sequence). V lost 1 base and J lost 1, with 7 bases in between.

This clone was counted once. The chain joins TRBV6-1 to TRBJ2-2; 7 positions match TRBD1. With 3 bases clipped from V and 2 bases from J, the junction kept 6 bases outside the gene matches. CDR1 is MNHNS, CDR2 SASEGT, per germline. The CDR3 extends over 16 amino acids. CDR3 residues: CASSDLRQGNTGELFF. As DNA, the CDR3 is TGTGCCAGCAGTGACCTGAGACAGGGAAACACCGGGGAGCTGTTTTTT.

The J gene is TRBJ2-7, the V gene TRBV6-5; a weak D match, TRBD1 (6 bases). Germline V gene lookup returns CDR1 MNHEY and CDR2 SVGAGI. This CDR3 is 12 amino acids long. The V end lost 6 bases, the J end lost 7 bases, and 13 bases lay between the germline ends. The CDR3 region has the DNA TGTGCCAGCAGAGGGGACAAAGTAGAGCAGTACTTC. It yields the protein CASRGDKVEQYF.

The gene calls are TRBV27 and TRBJ2-7, with D possibly being TRBD1 (5 bases). The CDR3 runs 15 residues. Germline loops: CDR1 MNHEY, CDR2 SMNVEV (reference sequence). Trimming stripped 0 bases from V and 6 bases from J, with 15 bases between. CDR3 residues: CASSLSSGWETEQYF. CDR3 coding DNA: TGTGCCAGCAGTTTATCATCAGGGTGGGAAACCGAGCAGTACTTC.

CDR3 region: CASSPGQGAYQPQHF. In DNA form, the CDR3 reads TGCGCCAGCAGCCCAGGACAGGGGGCCTATCAGCCCCAGCATTTT. J is TRBJ1-5 and V is TRBV4-3; TRBD1 matches 11 bases. Looked up from germline, CDR1 is LGHNA and CDR2 is YSLEER. The CDR3 loop spans 15 amino acids. V was pared by 4 bases and J by 5 bases, with 4 bases of the junction left unmatched.

The chain is built from TRBV2 and TRBJ2-3; 8 positions agree with TRBD2. The CDR3 contains 19 residues. From germline, CDR1 is SNHLY and CDR2 FYNNEI. J was trimmed by 4 bases and V by 7 bases; bases with no gene match: 22. The CDR3 nucleotides read TGTGCCAGCACCCCGGGGCCCACGGCAGCGGGGGACCGGGCAGATACGCAGTATTTT. Its protein is CASTPGPTAAGDRADTQYF.